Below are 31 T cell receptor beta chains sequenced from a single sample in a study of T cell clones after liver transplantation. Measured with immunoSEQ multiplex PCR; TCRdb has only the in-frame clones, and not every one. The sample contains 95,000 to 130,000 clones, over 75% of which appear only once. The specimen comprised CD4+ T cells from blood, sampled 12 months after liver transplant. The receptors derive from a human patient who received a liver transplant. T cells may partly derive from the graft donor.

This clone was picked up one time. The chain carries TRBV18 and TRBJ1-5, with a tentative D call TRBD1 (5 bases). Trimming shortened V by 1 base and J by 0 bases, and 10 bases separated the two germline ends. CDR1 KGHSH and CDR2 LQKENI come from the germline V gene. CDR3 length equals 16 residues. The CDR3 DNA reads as TGTGCCAGCTCACCACGGCAGGGTAATAGCAATCAGCCCCAGCATTTT. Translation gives CASSPRQGNSNQPQHF.

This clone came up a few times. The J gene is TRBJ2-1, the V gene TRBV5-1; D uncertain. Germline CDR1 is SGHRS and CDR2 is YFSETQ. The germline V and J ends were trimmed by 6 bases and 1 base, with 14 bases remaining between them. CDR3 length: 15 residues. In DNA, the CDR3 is TGCGCCAGCATGCCCGCCCCGACATCCTACAATGAGCAGTTCTTC. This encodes CASMPAPTSYNEQFF.

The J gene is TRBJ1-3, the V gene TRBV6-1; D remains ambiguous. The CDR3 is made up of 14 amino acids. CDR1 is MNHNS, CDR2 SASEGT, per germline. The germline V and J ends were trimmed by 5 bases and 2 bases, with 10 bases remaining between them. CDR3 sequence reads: CASSPDKAGNTIYF. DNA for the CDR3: TGTGCCAGCAGTCCAGACAAAGCTGGAAACACCATATATTTT.

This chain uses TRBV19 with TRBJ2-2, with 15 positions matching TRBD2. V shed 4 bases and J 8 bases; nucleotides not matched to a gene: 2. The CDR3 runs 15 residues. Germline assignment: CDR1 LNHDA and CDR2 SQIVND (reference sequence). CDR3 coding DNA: TGTGCCAGTAGTAAAGGGACTAGCGGGAGGGGGGAGCTGTTTTTT. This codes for CASSKGTSGRGELFF.

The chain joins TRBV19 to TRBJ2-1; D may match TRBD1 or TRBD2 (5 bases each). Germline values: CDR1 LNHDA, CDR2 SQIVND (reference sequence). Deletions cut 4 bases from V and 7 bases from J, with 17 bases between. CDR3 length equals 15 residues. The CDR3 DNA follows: TGTGCCAGTAGTACTCGGGGCAGTCTGAAGAATGAGCAGTTCTTC. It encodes CASSTRGSLKNEQFF.

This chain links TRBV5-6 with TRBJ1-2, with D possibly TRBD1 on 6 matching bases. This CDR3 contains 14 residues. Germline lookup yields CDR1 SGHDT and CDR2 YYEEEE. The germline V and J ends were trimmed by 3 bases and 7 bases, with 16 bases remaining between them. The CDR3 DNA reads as TGTGCCAGCAGCTATCTGGCAGGGGAGGGTGGCTACACCTTC. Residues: CASSYLAGEGGYTF.

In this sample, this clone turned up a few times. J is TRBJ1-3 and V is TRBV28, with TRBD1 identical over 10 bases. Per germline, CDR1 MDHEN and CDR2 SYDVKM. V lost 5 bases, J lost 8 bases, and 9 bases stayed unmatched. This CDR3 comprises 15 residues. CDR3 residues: CASSEKTGGTDTIYF. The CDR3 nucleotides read TGTGCCAGCAGTGAGAAGACAGGGGGCACGGACACCATATATTTT.

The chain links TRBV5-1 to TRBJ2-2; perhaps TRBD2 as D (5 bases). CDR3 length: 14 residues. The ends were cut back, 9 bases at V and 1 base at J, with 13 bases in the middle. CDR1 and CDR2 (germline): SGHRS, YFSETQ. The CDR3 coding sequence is TGCGCCACCGCGGAGGCCCGGAACACCGGGGAGCTGTTTTTT. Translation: CATAEARNTGELFF.

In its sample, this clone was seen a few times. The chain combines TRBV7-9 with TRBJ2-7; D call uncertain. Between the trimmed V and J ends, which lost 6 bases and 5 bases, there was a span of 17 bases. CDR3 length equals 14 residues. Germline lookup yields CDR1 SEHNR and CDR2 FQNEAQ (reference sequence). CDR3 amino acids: CASRQLREQDEQYF. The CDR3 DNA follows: TGTGCCAGCAGACAACTCCGCGAGCAGGACGAGCAGTACTTC.

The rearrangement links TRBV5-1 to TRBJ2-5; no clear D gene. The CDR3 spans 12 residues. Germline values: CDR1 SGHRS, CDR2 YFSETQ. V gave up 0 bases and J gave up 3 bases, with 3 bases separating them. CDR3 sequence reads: CASSLAEETQYF. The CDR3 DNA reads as TGCGCCAGCAGCTTGGCTGAAGAGACCCAGTACTTC.

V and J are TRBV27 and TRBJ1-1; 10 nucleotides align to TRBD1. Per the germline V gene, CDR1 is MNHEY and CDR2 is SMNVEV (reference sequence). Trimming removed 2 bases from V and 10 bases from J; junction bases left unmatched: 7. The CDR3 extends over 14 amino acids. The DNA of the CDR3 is TGTGCCAGCAGTTTAGAGACAGGGGGCGGGCGAGCTTTCTTT. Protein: CASSLETGGGRAFF.

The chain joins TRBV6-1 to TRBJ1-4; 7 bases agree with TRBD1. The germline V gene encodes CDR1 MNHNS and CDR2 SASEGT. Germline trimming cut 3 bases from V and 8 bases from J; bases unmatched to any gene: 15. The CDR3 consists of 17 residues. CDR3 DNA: TGTGCCAGCAGTGACCTTCTTGACAGGGTCATAGGGGAAAAACTGTTTTTT. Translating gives CASSDLLDRVIGEKLFF.

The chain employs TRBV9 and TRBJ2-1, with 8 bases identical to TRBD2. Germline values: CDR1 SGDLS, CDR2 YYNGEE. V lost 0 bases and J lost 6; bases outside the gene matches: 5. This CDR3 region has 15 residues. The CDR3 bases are TGTGCCAGCAGCGTAGGCGGGAGGAGTTTCAATGAGCAGTTCTTC. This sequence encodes CASSVGGRSFNEQFF.

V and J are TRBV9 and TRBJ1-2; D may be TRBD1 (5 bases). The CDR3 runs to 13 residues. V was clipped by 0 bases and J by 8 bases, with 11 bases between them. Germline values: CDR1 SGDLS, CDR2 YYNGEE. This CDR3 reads CASSVGVRGGYTF. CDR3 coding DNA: TGTGCCAGCAGCGTAGGGGTTCGGGGCGGCTACACCTTC.

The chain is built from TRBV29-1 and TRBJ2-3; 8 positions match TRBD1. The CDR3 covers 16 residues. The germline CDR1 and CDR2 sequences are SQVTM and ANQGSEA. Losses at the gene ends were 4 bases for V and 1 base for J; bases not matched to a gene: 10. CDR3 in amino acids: CSVVGLQDRGTDTQYF. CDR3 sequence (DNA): TGCAGCGTTGTGGGGCTCCAGGACAGGGGCACAGATACGCAGTATTTT.

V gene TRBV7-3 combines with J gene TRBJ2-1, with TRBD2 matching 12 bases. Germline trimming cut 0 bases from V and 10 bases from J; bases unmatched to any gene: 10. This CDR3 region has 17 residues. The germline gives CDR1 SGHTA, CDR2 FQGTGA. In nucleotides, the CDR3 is TGTGCCAGCAGCTTAACCCACTCTAGCGGGAGGGCCCCCGAGCAGTTCTTC. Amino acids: CASSLTHSSGRAPEQFF.

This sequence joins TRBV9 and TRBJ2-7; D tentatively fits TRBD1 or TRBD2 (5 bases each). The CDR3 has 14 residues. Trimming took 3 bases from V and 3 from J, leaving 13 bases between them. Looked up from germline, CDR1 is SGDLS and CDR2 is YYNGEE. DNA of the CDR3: TGTGCCAGCAGCGGCCCGGGGCCAGACTACGAGCAGTACTTC. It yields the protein CASSGPGPDYEQYF.

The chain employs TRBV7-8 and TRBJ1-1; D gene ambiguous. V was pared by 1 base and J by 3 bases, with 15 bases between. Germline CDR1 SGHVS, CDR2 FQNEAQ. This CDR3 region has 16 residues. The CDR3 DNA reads TGTGCCAGCAGCTTAGTAGGGCTTCCCGGAGACACTGAAGCTTTCTTT. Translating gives CASSLVGLPGDTEAFF.

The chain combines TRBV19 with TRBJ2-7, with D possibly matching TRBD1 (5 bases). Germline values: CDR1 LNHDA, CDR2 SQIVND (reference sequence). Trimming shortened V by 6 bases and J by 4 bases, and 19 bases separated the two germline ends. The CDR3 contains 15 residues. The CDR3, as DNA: TGTGCCAGTAGATCCCCCTTCGACAGCGAGTACGAGCAGTACTTC. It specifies CASRSPFDSEYEQYF.

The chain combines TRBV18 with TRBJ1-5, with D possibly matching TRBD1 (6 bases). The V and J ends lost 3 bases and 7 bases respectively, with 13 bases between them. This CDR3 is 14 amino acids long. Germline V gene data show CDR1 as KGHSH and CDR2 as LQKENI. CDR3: CASSPTGPGQPQHF. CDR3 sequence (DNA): TGTGCCAGCTCACCCACAGGGCCTGGGCAGCCCCAGCATTTT.

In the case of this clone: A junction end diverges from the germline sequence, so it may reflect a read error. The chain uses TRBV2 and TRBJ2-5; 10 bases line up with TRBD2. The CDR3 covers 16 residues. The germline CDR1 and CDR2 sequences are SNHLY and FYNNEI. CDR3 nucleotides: TGTGCCAGCAGCGAAGAAGGACGGGGAGCGGGAGGGAGCCAGTACTTC. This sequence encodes CASSEEGRGAGGSQYF.

Here the CDR3 DNA reads TGCAGCGTTGAGGAGGAGCCCAATCAGCCCCAGCATTTT. It yields the protein CSVEEEPNQPQHF. The chain links TRBV29-1 to TRBJ1-5; D remains ambiguous. Germline loops: CDR1 SQVTM, CDR2 ANQGSEA. This CDR3 is 13 amino acids long. Trimming shortened V by 3 bases and J by 3 bases, and 9 bases separated the two germline ends.

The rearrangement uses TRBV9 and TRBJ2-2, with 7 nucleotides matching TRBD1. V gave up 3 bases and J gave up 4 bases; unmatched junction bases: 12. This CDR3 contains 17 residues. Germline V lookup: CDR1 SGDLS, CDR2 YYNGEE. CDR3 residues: CASSAHRATGSTGELFF. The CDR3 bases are TGTGCCAGCAGCGCCCACCGGGCGACAGGGAGCACCGGGGAGCTGTTTTTT.

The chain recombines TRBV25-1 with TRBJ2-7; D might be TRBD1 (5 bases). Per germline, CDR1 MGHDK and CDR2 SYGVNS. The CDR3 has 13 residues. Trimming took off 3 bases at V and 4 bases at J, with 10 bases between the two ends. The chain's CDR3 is CASSDRVGYEQYF. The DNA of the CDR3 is TGTGCCAGCAGTGACAGGGTAGGATACGAGCAGTACTTC.

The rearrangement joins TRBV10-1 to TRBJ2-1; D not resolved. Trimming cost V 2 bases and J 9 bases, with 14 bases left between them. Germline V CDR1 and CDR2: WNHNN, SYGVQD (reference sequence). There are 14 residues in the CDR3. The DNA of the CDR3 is TGCGCCAGCAGTGAGGCCCTCGCCGGCGGTGAGCAGTTCTTC. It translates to CASSEALAGGEQFF.

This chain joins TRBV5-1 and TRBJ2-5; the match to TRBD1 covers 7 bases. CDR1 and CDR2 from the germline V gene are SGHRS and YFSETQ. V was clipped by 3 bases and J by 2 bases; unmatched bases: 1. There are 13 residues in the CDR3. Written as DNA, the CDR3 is TGCGCCAGCAGCTCGGGACAGCAAGAGACCCAGTACTTC. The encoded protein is CASSSGQQETQYF.

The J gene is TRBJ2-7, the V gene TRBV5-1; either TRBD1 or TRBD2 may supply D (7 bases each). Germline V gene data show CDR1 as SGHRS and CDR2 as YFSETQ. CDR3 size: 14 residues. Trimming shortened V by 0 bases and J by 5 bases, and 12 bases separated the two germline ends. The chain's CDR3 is CASSLAQGGDEQYF. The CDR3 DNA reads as TGCGCCAGCAGCTTGGCGCAGGGGGGGGACGAGCAGTACTTC.

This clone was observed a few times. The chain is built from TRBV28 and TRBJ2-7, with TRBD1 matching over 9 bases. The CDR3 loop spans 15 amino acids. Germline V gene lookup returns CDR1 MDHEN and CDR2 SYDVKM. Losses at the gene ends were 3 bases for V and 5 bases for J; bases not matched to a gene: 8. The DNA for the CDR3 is TGTGCCAGCAGTTTCATAAGGGACAGGGATAACGAGCAGTACTTC. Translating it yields CASSFIRDRDNEQYF.

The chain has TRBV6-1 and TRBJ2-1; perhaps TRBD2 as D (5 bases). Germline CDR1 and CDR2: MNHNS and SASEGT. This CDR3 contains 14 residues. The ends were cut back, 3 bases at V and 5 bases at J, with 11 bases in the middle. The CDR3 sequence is CASSEGRTDNEQFF. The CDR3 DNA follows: TGTGCCAGCAGTGAGGGGAGAACGGACAATGAGCAGTTCTTC.

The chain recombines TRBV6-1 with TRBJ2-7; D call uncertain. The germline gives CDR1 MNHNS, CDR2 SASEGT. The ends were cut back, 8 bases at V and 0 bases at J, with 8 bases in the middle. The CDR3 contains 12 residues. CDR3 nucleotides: TGTGCCAGCCCTGGGGTCTCCTACGAGCAGTACTTC. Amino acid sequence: CASPGVSYEQYF.

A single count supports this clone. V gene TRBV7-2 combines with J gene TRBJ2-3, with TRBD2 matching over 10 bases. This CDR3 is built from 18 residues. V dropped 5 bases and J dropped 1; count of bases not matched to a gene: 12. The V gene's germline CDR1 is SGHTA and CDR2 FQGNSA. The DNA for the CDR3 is TGTGCCAGCAGCCCCACTCCTAGCGGGAGAAGGGGCACAGATACGCAGTATTTT. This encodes CASSPTPSGRRGTDTQYF.